This paragraph covers one T cell receptor (beta chain) sequence. Its antigen remains unidentified. A much larger clone is a single base away; this may be a read error. This CDR3 fails to terminate in the conserved phenylalanine or tryptophan, so it likely reflects a read error. The sample originates from a study of Graves' ophthalmopathy and Graves' hyperthyroidism. CDR3 regions of TCR beta were amplified from RNA transcripts. An initial RT-PCR round employing HTBI primers preceded a second-round multiplex PCR. MiXCR was run by TCRdb on the multiplex PCR reads, yielding one entry per CDR3 protein. The table records 740,000 or so distinct CDR3 sequences, about 44% of them present only once. Study-level results: The 13-signature model separated ophthalmopathy from stable hyperthyroidism at 85% to 90% sensitivity and nearly 83% specificity. Blood contained most expanded thyroid clonotypes exceeding 0.001 frequency. It was with 70.59% sensitivity and under 85% specificity that the model predicted ophthalmopathy progression.

The V gene lost 4 bases and the J gene lost 5 bases, with 17 bases spanning the gap. The CDR3 extends over 15 amino acids. The V gene's germline CDR1 is SGHTA and CDR2 FQGNSA. The sample taken for sequencing was peripheral blood. This clonotype was sampled from an adult man with Graves' ophthalmopathy. The chain joins TRBV7-2 to TRBJ2-5; no clear D. In DNA, the CDR3 is TGTGCCAGCAGCTCATGGATAGGAGAGCAGGAGACCCAGTACCTC. Protein product: CASSSWIGEQETQYL.